This TCR beta chain was obtained from a study of cytomegalovirus exposure and HLA in healthy donors. This CDR3 has 15 amino acids. CDR1 and CDR2 (germline): MNHNY, SVGAGI (reference sequence). J was trimmed by 4 bases and V by 5 bases; bases with no gene match: 9. Amplification used 60 Vbeta primers and 13 Jbeta primers. Here immunoSEQ multiplex PCR was the method, and the copy in TCRdb shows in-frame clones only, minus some. The sample has about 140,000 clones, 70% to 75% seen once. The sample taken for sequencing was PBMCs. This clonotype was obtained from a human donor in good health. This chain joins TRBV6-6 and TRBJ2-7; 9 positions match TRBD2. The CDR3 nucleotides read TGTGCCAGCAGTCACTTTAGCGGGAGTAGGTACGAGCAGTACTTC. Its protein is CASSHFSGSRYEQYF.